The clone carrying this T cell receptor beta chain appeared a single time. Only in-frame clones appear in the TCRdb table, and some are missing; sequencing was by immunoSEQ multiplex PCR. The top ten clones hold roughly 2.6% of a sample with roughly 23,000 clones, around 91% of them seen once. Germline CDR1 MGHDK, CDR2 SYGVNS. The CDR3 has 15 amino acids. V gave up 1 base and J gave up 7 bases; unmatched junction bases: 6. The sample is drawn from a study of blood T cell repertoires in COVID-19. This clonotype originated in an older man with acute or convalescent COVID-19. Sequences were obtained from peripheral blood. This chain links TRBV25-1 with TRBJ2-7; 11 bases line up with TRBD1. The CDR3 sequence is CASSELGTGGEEQYF. CDR3 in DNA: TGTGCCAGCAGTGAATTGGGGACAGGGGGTGAAGAGCAGTACTTC.